One sample yielded the 21 T cell receptor beta chains listed below, sequenced in a study of blood T cell repertoires in COVID-19 (dated by TCRdb to about 2020). Libraries were prepared through the immunoSEQ multiplex PCR assay. TCRdb provides this immuneACCESS table in a form limited to in-frame rearrangements. Some clones are lacking; in checked studies, under half of them reflect an unresolved V gene, and why the rest are absent is not known. The sample table shows roughly 120,000 clones, and around 86% are seen once. About a tenth of the sample is held by the ten biggest clonotypes. The sample consisted of peripheral blood. The receptors originated from a man older than 75 with acute or convalescent COVID-19.

This chain connects TRBV9 to TRBJ1-1; D remains ambiguous. Germline V gene data show CDR1 as SGDLS and CDR2 as YYNGEE. V dropped 0 bases and J dropped 0 bases, with 3 bases sitting between them. This CDR3 is 13 amino acids long. The CDR3 coding sequence is TGTGCCAGCAGCGTAGCTGTGAACACTGAAGCTTTCTTT. Its translation is CASSVAVNTEAFF. The variable domain in full, with the rest retrieved from reference TRBV9 and TRBJ1-1, is DSGVTQTPKHLITATGQRVTLRCSPRSGDLSVYWYQQSLDQGLQFLIQYYNGEERAKGNILERFSAQQFPDLHSELNLSSLELGDSALYFCASSVAVNTEAFFGQGTRLTVV.

The chain recombines TRBV15 with TRBJ1-5; D is perhaps TRBD1 (6 bases). The CDR3 totals 16 residues. Trimming took off 6 bases at V and 5 bases at J, with 20 bases between the two ends. Germline CDR1 and CDR2: LNHNV and YYDKDF (reference sequence). The CDR3 spells CATRRTGHGVDQPQHF. CDR3 DNA sequence: TGTGCCACCAGAAGGACGGGACACGGAGTCGATCAGCCCCAGCATTTT.

The V and J genes are TRBV5-1 and TRBJ1-3; D remains unclear. This CDR3 contains 15 residues. V was trimmed by 4 bases and J by 2 bases, leaving 13 bases between them. Germline CDR1 SGHRS, CDR2 YFSETQ. CDR3 region: CASSQDPAAGNTIYF. The CDR3 nucleotides read TGCGCCAGCAGCCAGGACCCAGCGGCTGGAAACACCATATATTTT.

This clone was seen a handful of times. At one boundary the junction diverges from the germline segment, which might be a read error. The chain couples TRBV2 to TRBJ1-1; TRBD1 agrees at 8 bases. Germline V lookup: CDR1 SNHLY, CDR2 FYNNEI. The CDR3 is 12 amino acids. DNA for the CDR3: TGTGCCGGCAGGGGGCGTGAGACTGAAGCTTTCTTT. This sequence encodes CAGRGRETEAFF.

The J gene is TRBJ1-5, the V gene TRBV19; D is ambiguous. From germline, CDR1 is LNHDA and CDR2 SQIVND (reference sequence). The CDR3 has 13 residues. V lost 2 bases and J 7 bases, leaving 9 bases between the germline ends. The CDR3 here is CASSISTLQPQHF. The CDR3 DNA is TGTGCCAGTAGTATATCGACACTCCAGCCCCAGCATTTT.

J is TRBJ2-3 and V is TRBV5-1; D call uncertain. Germline-derived CDR1 and CDR2 are SGHRS and YFSETQ. The CDR3 consists of 15 residues. The V end was cut by 6 bases, the J end by 1 base, with 15 bases between. The CDR3 loop reads CASTLGQWGTDTQYF. As DNA, the CDR3 is TGCGCCAGCACCCTTGGGCAGTGGGGCACAGATACGCAGTATTTT.

The chain recombines TRBV19 with TRBJ1-5; 7 bases align to TRBD1. The CDR3 has 14 residues. Germline V lookup: CDR1 LNHDA, CDR2 SQIVND (reference sequence). V lost 6 bases, J lost 6 bases, and 8 bases stayed unmatched. Here the CDR3 DNA reads TGTGCCAGTAGAACAGGGGTTGGTAGTCAGCCCCAGCATTTT. Translation gives CASRTGVGSQPQHF. The full variable domain, its missing parts supplied by reference TRBV19 and TRBJ1-5, is DGGITQSPKYLFRKEGQNVTLSCEQNLNHDAMYWYRQDPGQGLRLIYYSQIVNDFQKGDIAEGYSVSREKKESFPLTVTSAQKNPTAFYLCASRTGVGSQPQHFGDGTRLSIL.

V usage is TRBV5-1 and J usage is TRBJ2-5; 11 bases agree with TRBD2. Per the germline V gene, CDR1 is SGHRS and CDR2 is YFSETQ. The CDR3 has 17 residues. V lost 4 bases to trimming and J lost 0 bases; unmatched junction nucleotides: 8. CDR3 nucleotides: TGCGCCAGCAGCGGCGGGACTAGCGGTGGTTACCAAGAGACCCAGTACTTC. Encoded protein: CASSGGTSGGYQETQYF. The full variable domain, in which reference TRBV5-1 and TRBJ2-5 provide the parts outside the CDR3, is KAGVTQTPRYLIKTRGQQVTLSCSPISGHRSVSWYQQTPGQGLQFLFEYFSETQRNKGNFPGRFSGRQFSNSRSEMNVSTLELGDSALYLCASSGGTSGGYQETQYFGPGTRLLVL.

This clone appeared a few times. The chain recombines TRBV7-3 with TRBJ1-1; D gene uncertain. CDR1 is SGHTA, CDR2 FQGTGA, per germline. The CDR3 has 13 amino acids. V lost 4 bases to trimming and J lost 6 bases, with 12 bases between them. CDR3 region: CASSSREGAEAFF. Here the CDR3 DNA reads TGTGCCAGCAGCTCCCGGGAGGGCGCTGAAGCTTTCTTT.

CDR3 sequence: CASSDDRPETQYF. Here the CDR3 DNA reads TGTGCCAGTAGTGATGACAGGCCGGAGACCCAGTACTTC. This chain links TRBV19 with TRBJ2-5; D possibly corresponds to TRBD1 (6 bases). CDR1 is LNHDA and CDR2 is SQIVND in the germline V gene (reference sequence). V was pared by 5 bases and J by 5 bases, with 12 bases between. CDR3 length equals 13 residues.

The chain joins TRBV7-2 to TRBJ1-4; TRBD1 matches 10 bases. V shed 5 bases and J 5 bases; nucleotides not matched to a gene: 8. This CDR3 has 16 amino acids. Germline V gene lookup returns CDR1 SGHTA and CDR2 FQGNSA. In DNA form, the CDR3 reads TGTGCCAGCAGCACCACACCGGGACAGGGGAATGAAAAACTGTTTTTT. Translated, it gives CASSTTPGQGNEKLFF. The full variable domain, its missing parts supplied by reference TRBV7-2 and TRBJ1-4, is GAGVSQSPSNKVTEKGKDVELRCDPISGHTALYWYRQSLGQGLEFLIYFQGNSAPDKSGLPSDRFSAERTGGSVSTLTIQRTQQEDSAVYLCASSTTPGQGNEKLFFGSGTQLSVL.

This clone was detected once. This sequence joins TRBV6-2 or TRBV6-3 and TRBJ2-2; 9 bases agree with TRBD1. V shed 2 bases and J 1 base; nucleotides not matched to a gene: 5. The CDR3 contains 17 residues. Germline loops: CDR1 MNHEY, CDR2 SVGEGT. CDR3 region: CASSYVRGQGNTGELFF. In DNA form, the CDR3 reads TGTGCCAGCAGTTACGTCCGGGGACAGGGGAACACCGGGGAGCTGTTTTTT.

This clone was observed once. The V call is TRBV11-2, the J call TRBJ2-1, with 8 bases aligning to TRBD1. There are 14 residues in the CDR3. Trimming removed 5 bases from V and 10 bases from J; junction bases left unmatched: 10. Germline V gene lookup returns CDR1 SGHAT and CDR2 FQNNGV. CDR3 sequence reads: CASSHPGQVGEQFF. The CDR3 DNA is TGTGCCAGCAGCCATCCGGGACAGGTGGGGGAGCAGTTCTTC.

This chain links TRBV4-1 with TRBJ2-1, with TRBD2 identical over 8 bases. Germline V gene sequence: CDR1 MGHRA, CDR2 YSYEKL. V shed 0 bases and J 9 bases; nucleotides not matched to a gene: 7. This CDR3 region has 15 residues. The CDR3 protein is CASSQDPGGGGEQFF. Written as DNA, the CDR3 is TGCGCCAGCAGCCAAGATCCGGGGGGGGGCGGTGAGCAGTTCTTC.

This clone has just a few counts. The chain uses TRBV27 and TRBJ1-2, with TRBD1 identical over 8 bases. The J segment lost 8 bases and the V segment lost 6 bases, leaving 8 bases of the junction unmatched. CDR3 size: 13 residues. The germline gives CDR1 MNHEY, CDR2 SMNVEV (reference sequence). CDR3 residues: CASRSQGAEGYTF. The CDR3 DNA follows: TGTGCCAGCAGATCCCAGGGGGCAGAGGGCTACACCTTC.

In the case of this clone: The junction differs from germline at one of its ends, possibly a read error. The chain recombines TRBV7-2 with TRBJ2-1, with 10 bases that match TRBD2. The CDR3 loop spans 13 amino acids. Germline CDR1 reads SGHTA; CDR2 reads FQGNSA. CDR3 residues: CASSRTGAGGEIF. CDR3 coding DNA: TGTGCCAGCAGTAGAACCGGAGCGGGGGGGGAGATCTTC.

The V call is TRBV5-1, the J call TRBJ1-1, with TRBD1 identical over 8 bases. The CDR3 extends over 14 amino acids. Germline V CDR1 and CDR2: SGHRS, YFSETQ. The trim removed 0 bases at V and 6 bases at J, leaving 4 bases unmatched. The CDR3 DNA follows: TGCGCCAGCAGCTTGGAACAGGGGGGGCCTGAAGCTTTCTTT. Translating gives CASSLEQGGPEAFF. The full variable domain, rest sourced from reference TRBV5-1 and TRBJ1-1, is KAGVTQTPRYLIKTRGQQVTLSCSPISGHRSVSWYQQTPGQGLQFLFEYFSETQRNKGNFPGRFSGRQFSNSRSEMNVSTLELGDSALYLCASSLEQGGPEAFFGQGTRLTVV.

This rearrangement joins TRBV19 to TRBJ1-2, with TRBD1 as a possible D gene (6 bases). Trimming pared 6 bases from V and 5 bases from J, leaving 19 bases between. Germline V gene data show CDR1 as LNHDA and CDR2 as SQIVND (reference sequence). The CDR3 has 15 residues. In nucleotides, the CDR3 is TGTGCCAGTAGCCCGATCGTCGGGACAAATTATGGCTACACCTTC. Translated: CASSPIVGTNYGYTF.

This clone was seen just once. This chain joins TRBV18 and TRBJ2-1; 13 bases line up with TRBD2. The CDR3 totals 16 residues. The germline gives CDR1 KGHSH, CDR2 LQKENI. Losses at the gene ends were 3 bases for V and 5 bases for J; bases not matched to a gene: 4. The CDR3 region is CASSPGLAGVHNEQFF. In DNA form, the CDR3 reads TGTGCCAGCTCACCCGGACTAGCGGGAGTCCACAATGAGCAGTTCTTC.

This CDR3 is CATSVGGQFFNNEQFF. CDR3 DNA sequence: TGTGCCACCAGTGTCGGGGGACAGTTCTTTAACAATGAGCAGTTCTTC. The genes are TRBV24-1 and TRBJ2-1, with D possibly being TRBD1 (7 bases). There are 16 residues in the CDR3. Germline-derived CDR1 and CDR2 are KGHDR and SFDVKD. Deletions cut 5 bases from V and 5 bases from J, with 18 bases between.

The chain uses TRBV28 and TRBJ2-1, with D possibly matching TRBD2 (6 bases). This CDR3 is 15 amino acids long. V was clipped by 2 bases and J by 0 bases, with 8 bases between them. Germline CDR1 and CDR2: MDHEN and SYDVKM. The CDR3 sequence is CASSLGGSSYNEQFF. The CDR3 DNA follows: TGTGCCAGCAGTTTAGGGGGGAGCTCCTACAATGAGCAGTTCTTC.